This TCR beta chain comes out of a study of blood T cell repertoires in COVID-19. The protocol was immunoSEQ multiplex PCR, while the TCRdb copy is restricted to in-frame clones and leaves out a portion. Altogether 350,000 to 450,000 clones are present, more than 75% being singletons, with the ten largest covering 3%. Germline V gene data show CDR1 as SEHNR and CDR2 as FQNEAQ (reference sequence). CDR3 length equals 12 residues. The germline V and J ends were trimmed by 7 bases and 5 bases, with 9 bases remaining between them. This clone has just a few counts. This clonotype originated in a human donor in a cohort sampled during active COVID-19. This chain uses TRBV7-9 with TRBJ2-1; D is ambiguous. Sequencing was carried out using peripheral blood. CDR3 region: CASKASNNEQFF. The CDR3 DNA reads TGTGCCAGCAAAGCGAGCAACAATGAGCAGTTCTTC.